This entry features one TCR beta chain sequence. Its antigen is currently unknown. At one end, the junction sequence differs from germline, possibly due to a read error. DNA and RNA were both co-extracted from about 19-30 mg of bulk tissue that had not been sorted. There are 14 residues in the CDR3. CDR1 PRHDT and CDR2 FYEKMQ come from the germline V gene (reference sequence). The entry originates in a study of tumor-infiltrating lymphocytes in primary liver carcinoma. Making TCR beta cDNA involved approximately 0.5 ug total RNA and a constant-region primer. Three nested multiplex PCR rounds of slightly modified ARM-PCR generated TCR beta libraries. With TRBV1-TRBV30 forward primers and a C-beta reverse primer, the first two PCR rounds were run for around 11 cycles each. TCRdb ran MiXCR on the multiplex PCR reads and lists one entry per CDR3 protein. The repertoire holds approximately 92,000 distinct CDR3 sequences, less than 70% seen once, with approximately 30% in the top ten.

Study-level findings and limits: The study found a significantly higher top-250-clone fraction in tumors than in blood (p = 0.039). Among the pair types, tumor region pairs showed more overlap than tumor-adjacent and tumor-blood pairs.

This clonotype was obtained from a man aged 40-55 years with primary liver carcinoma and hepatitis B virus infection. Sequenced input: tumor-adjacent normal liver tissue. The chain has TRBV13 and TRBJ2-7, with 10 bases identical to TRBD1. This CDR3 is CDSSPRDRGYVQYF. The CDR3 region has the DNA TGTGACAGCAGCCCCCGGGACAGGGGCTACGTGCAGTACTTC.